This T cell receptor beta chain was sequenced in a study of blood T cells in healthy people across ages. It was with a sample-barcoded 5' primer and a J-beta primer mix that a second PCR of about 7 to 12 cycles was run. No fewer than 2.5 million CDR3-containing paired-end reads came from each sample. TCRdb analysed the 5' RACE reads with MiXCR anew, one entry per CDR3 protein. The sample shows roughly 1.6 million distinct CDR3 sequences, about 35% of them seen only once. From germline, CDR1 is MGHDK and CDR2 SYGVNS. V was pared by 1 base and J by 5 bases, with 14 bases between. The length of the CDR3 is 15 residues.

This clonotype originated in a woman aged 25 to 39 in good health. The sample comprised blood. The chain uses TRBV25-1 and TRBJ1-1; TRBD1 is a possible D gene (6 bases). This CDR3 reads CASSEWAAGETEAFF. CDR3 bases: TGTGCCAGCAGTGAATGGGCGGCAGGGGAGACTGAAGCTTTCTTT.